A selection of T cell receptor beta chains follows, all from one sample in a study of blood T cell repertoires in COVID-19. The table came from immunoSEQ multiplex PCR; TCRdb's copy has only in-frame clones and leaves some out. The repertoire holds 200,000 to 250,000 clones, with about 87% as singletons. Sequencing used PBMCs or T cells enriched from blood (not recorded which). These receptors all come from a man aged 45-65 years who had been exposed to COVID-19. CDR3s include the opening cysteine and the closing phenylalanine or tryptophan. D genes are given only for firm matches. Size is stated for part of the rows, as once, few or many counts, or as a class when the clone is expanded.

v_call,j_call,d_call,clone_size,cdr3_nt,cdr3_aa
TRBV11-3,TRBJ2-5,TRBD1,-,TGTGCCAGCAGCTTGGGGGCCGGCAGGGGGCCACGATATCAACAAGAGACCCAGTACTTC,CASSLGAGRGPRYQQETQYF
TRBV29-1,TRBJ1-1,TRBD1,-,TGCAGCGCTCCGGGACAGCCGATGAACACTGAAGCTTTCTTT,CSAPGQPMNTEAFF
TRBV12-3/TRBV12-4,TRBJ2-5,-,-,TGTGCCAGCACCACCGGAGGGACCCAGTACTTC,CASTTGGTQYF
TRBV11-2,TRBJ2-1,-,once,TGTGCCAGCAGCTTAGGGGGACTCCCTAGGACGTTCTTC,CASSLGGLPRTFF
TRBV11-3,TRBJ2-5,TRBD1,-,TGTGCCAGCAGCTTAATTAGCTGGGACAGGAGTCAAGAGACCCAGTACTTC,CASSLISWDRSQETQYF
TRBV10-3,TRBJ1-2,TRBD1,-,TGTGCCATAGGACAGGCCGGACGATCTAACTATGGCTACACCTTC,CAIGQAGRSNYGYTF
TRBV18,TRBJ1-3,-,once,TGTGCCAGCTCACCCTACGACGGGGGGCAGGGAAACACCATATATTTT,CASSPYDGGQGNTIYF
TRBV5-1,TRBJ1-1,-,-,TGCGCCAGCAGCTTGGGTCACAGGGTGAACACTGAAGCTTTCTTT,CASSLGHRVNTEAFF
TRBV7-9,TRBJ1-5,TRBD1,once,TGTGCCAGCAGCTTAACAGGGGACAATCAGCCCCAGCATTTT,CASSLTGDNQPQHF
TRBV5-8,TRBJ2-5,TRBD2,-,TGTGCCAGCAGCCCCGAAAAGACTAGCATCGGGCAAGAGACCCAGTACTTC,CASSPEKTSIGQETQYF
TRBV7-9,TRBJ1-2,TRBD1,-,TGTGCCAGCAGCTTAGTGATTCCCGGACAGGGGGTAGGCTACACCTTC,CASSLVIPGQGVGYTF
TRBV30,TRBJ2-7,-,-,TGTGCCTGGATGTCGGGGCGGGGTTCCTACGAGCAGTACTTC,CAWMSGRGSYEQYF
TRBV19,TRBJ1-2,TRBD1,-,TGTGCCAGTAGTATGGACAGGGGTTACTATGGCTACACCTTC,CASSMDRGYYGYTF
TRBV27,TRBJ2-5,TRBD2,-,TGTGCCAGCGCCCACGGGAGGGTGGAGACCCAGTACTTC,CASAHGRVETQYF
TRBV28,TRBJ1-1,TRBD1,-,TGTGCCAGCAGTCCAGGGGGTTGGACTGAAGCTTTCTTT,CASSPGGWTEAFF
TRBV3-1/TRBV3-2,TRBJ1-2,-,-,TGTGCCAGCACCTATAACTCGGGGGATGGCTACACCTTC,CASTYNSGDGYTF
TRBV10-3,TRBJ2-1,-,-,TGTGCCATCAGTGAAAGACAGGGAGGCTACAATGAGCAGTTCTTC,CAISERQGGYNEQFF
TRBV27,TRBJ1-6,-,-,TGTGCCAGCAGTATGACTGGTTCACCCCTCCACTTT,CASSMTGSPLHF
TRBV10-3,TRBJ2-5,TRBD2,-,TGTGCCATCAGTGAGCCGCAGCGGGGGGGCCGGGAGACCCAGTACTTC,CAISEPQRGGRETQYF
TRBV19,TRBJ2-1,TRBD1,-,TGTGCCAGTACCATAGGGGGCGCGGAGCTTTACAATGAGCAGTTCTTC,CASTIGGAELYNEQFF
TRBV9,TRBJ2-1,TRBD2,-,TGTGCCAGCAGCGTATTGGTAGCGGGAGGGAATGAGCAGTTCTTC,CASSVLVAGGNEQFF
TRBV2,TRBJ1-1,-,-,TGTGCCGGCCAGGCAGGTGCTTGGAACACTGAAGCTTTCTTT,CAGQAGAWNTEAFF
TRBV18,TRBJ2-7,-,-,TGTGCCAGCTCACCTAGCCGATCAGGGGTCGGAGCCGGATCGTTCTACGAGCAGTACTTC,CASSPSRSGVGAGSFYEQYF
TRBV27,TRBJ1-2,-,-,TGTGCCAGCAGTTTAGGGGAGTTCTATGGCTACACCTTC,CASSLGEFYGYTF
TRBV5-1,TRBJ2-3,TRBD2,-,TGCGCCAGCAGCAGGACTAGCGGGGGGGCGATCGGCACAGATACGCAGTATTTT,CASSRTSGGAIGTDTQYF
TRBV10-1,TRBJ1-3,-,once,TGCGCCAGCAGTGAGTCGGGCAGCTCTGGAAACACCATATATTTT,CASSESGSSGNTIYF
TRBV5-1,TRBJ1-2,-,-,TGCGCCAGCAGCTGGAATCTCCGGGGAAACGGGGGCTACACCTTC,CASSWNLRGNGGYTF
TRBV24-1,TRBJ2-1,TRBD2,-,TGTGCCACCAGTGAGGCTAGCGGGGCCTACAATGAGCAGTTCTTC,CATSEASGAYNEQFF
TRBV20-1,TRBJ1-2,-,-,TGCAGTGCTAGAGATAGCTATGGCTACACCTTC,CSARDSYGYTF
TRBV5-1,TRBJ1-5,TRBD1,-,TGCGCCAGCAGCCCTGGGACAGGGAATTTTGGGGCTCAGCCCCAGCATTTT,CASSPGTGNFGAQPQHF
TRBV5-4,TRBJ2-7,TRBD1,-,TGTGCCAGCAGCACGGACAGGGGCTACGAGCAGTACTTC,CASSTDRGYEQYF
TRBV15,TRBJ2-1,-,-,TGTGCCACGAAGATATGGCGGCGGGGTGACGAAAGAAATGAGCAGTTCTTC,CATKIWRRGDERNEQFF
TRBV7-3,TRBJ1-1,TRBD1,few,TGTGCCAGCAGCCCCGGGACAGGGGCCGGAGCTTTCTTT,CASSPGTGAGAFF
TRBV5-8,TRBJ1-1,-,-,TGTGCCAGCAGCTTGGCCGGGCGGGGCCTGAGAGCTTTCTTT,CASSLAGRGLRAFF
TRBV5-6,TRBJ1-3,-,once,TGTGCCAGCAGCTTGGGGAGTCCCTCTGGAAACACCATATATTTT,CASSLGSPSGNTIYF
TRBV7-3,TRBJ2-1,TRBD1,-,TGTGCCAGCAGCTTAAACCCCAGACAGGGCAATGAGCAGTTCTTC,CASSLNPRQGNEQFF
TRBV10-1,TRBJ1-6,-,-,TGCGCCAGCAGTGAACCCAGGCTATGCCTTAATTCACCCCTCCACTTT,CASSEPRLCLNSPLHF
TRBV19,TRBJ2-2,-,-,TGTGCCAGTACCCCGGGACCGCGGGATTATTGGACCGGGGAGCTGTTTTTT,CASTPGPRDYWTGELFF
TRBV28,TRBJ2-5,-,-,TGTGCCAGCAGTCGCCGGACAGTTGGCTTTAGAGAGACCCAGTACTTC,CASSRRTVGFRETQYF
TRBV25-1,TRBJ2-1,TRBD1,-,TGTGCCAGCATAACAGGGGGCGAGCAGTTCTTC,CASITGGEQFF
TRBV7-9,TRBJ1-6,-,few,TGTGCCAGCAGTCCTTCCGGGAACTATAATTCACCCCTCCACTTT,CASSPSGNYNSPLHF
TRBV28,TRBJ1-5,-,-,TGTGCCAGCAGTCCCCGGGTCCGACCCCAGCATTTT,CASSPRVRPQHF